This is a list of T cell receptor beta chains from one sample in a study of cytomegalovirus exposure and HLA in healthy donors. TCRdb's copy holds only in-frame clones and misses some; the assay was immunoSEQ multiplex PCR. The sample carries roughly 150,000 clones, roughly 83% recorded once. The sequencing input was PBMCs. All receptors come from a man aged 30-40 years in good health and CMV-seronegative. The CDR3 runs from the conserved cysteine through the conserved F or W. Each record gives: clone size, V gene, J gene, D gene, CDR3 protein, CDR3 DNA. The D gene is left open where the match is weak. Size values are once, few and many counts, or a class for expanded clones, and some rows have none.

.,TRBV5-1,TRBJ2-5,.,CASSRGTIDETQYF,TGCGCCAGCAGCCGCGGGACCATCGATGAGACCCAGTACTTC
.,TRBV27,TRBJ2-7,.,CASSVGVSYEQYF,TGTGCCAGCAGTGTAGGGGTCTCCTACGAGCAGTACTTC
.,TRBV28,TRBJ1-2,TRBD1,CASSSPSGQVYGYTF,TGTGCCAGCAGTTCGCCCAGCGGACAGGTGTATGGCTACACCTTC
.,TRBV5-1,TRBJ2-2,.,CASSPTGPWAGELFF,TGCGCCAGCAGCCCTACAGGGCCTTGGGCCGGGGAGCTGTTTTTT
.,TRBV29-1,TRBJ2-1,.,CSVDSTGSSYNEQFF,TGCAGCGTTGACTCCACAGGGAGCTCCTACAATGAGCAGTTCTTC
.,TRBV4-3,TRBJ2-7,.,CASSQATGVPYEQYF,TGCGCCAGCAGCCAAGCTACCGGGGTCCCCTACGAGCAGTACTTC
.,TRBV14,TRBJ2-1,.,CASRQGSSNEQFF,TGTGCCAGCAGACAGGGTTCAAGCAATGAGCAGTTCTTC
.,TRBV21-1,TRBJ1-1,.,CASSKVRGPEAFF,TGTGCCAGCAGCAAAGTGCGGGGCCCTGAAGCTTTCTTT
.,TRBV9,TRBJ1-1,TRBD1,CASSVRTGWEEAFF,TGTGCCAGCAGCGTAAGGACAGGGTGGGAGGAAGCTTTCTTT
.,TRBV30,TRBJ2-7,TRBD2,CAWSVLAGGPYEQYF,TGTGCCTGGAGTGTACTAGCGGGAGGGCCCTACGAGCAGTACTTC
.,TRBV9,TRBJ1-3,TRBD1,CASGQAGSGNTIYF,TGTGCCAGCGGACAGGCGGGCTCTGGAAACACCATATATTTT
.,TRBV30,TRBJ2-7,.,CASTRERSSYEQYF,TGTGCCTCCACCCGCGAGAGGTCCTCCTACGAGCAGTACTTC
.,TRBV19,TRBJ2-1,TRBD2,CASNIIAGVPLFF,TGTGCCAGTAATATTATAGCGGGAGTCCCATTGTTCTTC
.,TRBV11-3,TRBJ2-1,.,CASSSSAGWMSEQFF,TGTGCCAGCAGCTCCAGTGCGGGATGGATGAGTGAGCAGTTCTTC
.,TRBV4-1,TRBJ2-5,TRBD2,CASSQISGGRGETQYF,TGCGCCAGCAGCCAAATTAGCGGGGGGCGGGGGGAGACCCAGTACTTC
.,TRBV7-6,TRBJ2-1,TRBD2,CASSLGLAGGAGEQFF,TGTGCCAGCAGCTTAGGCCTAGCGGGAGGGGCGGGGGAGCAGTTCTTC
few,TRBV11-3,TRBJ2-3,.,CASSLGSRTATDTQYF,TGTGCCAGCAGCTTAGGTTCCCGGACAGCCACAGATACGCAGTATTTT
.,TRBV4-2,TRBJ1-6,.,CASSRQQEYNSPLHF,TGTGCCAGCAGCCGACAACAGGAGTATAATTCACCCCTCCACTTT
once,TRBV29-1,TRBJ1-2,TRBD1,CSVGQGRYGYTF,TGCAGCGTTGGACAGGGCCGGTATGGCTACACCTTC
once,TRBV30,TRBJ2-6,TRBD1,CAWDRGRSGANVLTF,TGTGCCTGGGACAGGGGTCGGTCTGGGGCCAACGTCCTGACTTTC
once,TRBV7-9,TRBJ2-2,TRBD1,CSSSSNAGGAIGELFF,TGTTCCAGCAGCTCCAACGCAGGGGGCGCAATCGGGGAGCTGTTTTTT